Sequencing of this TCR beta chain was carried out in a study of OX40 agonist ivuxolimab in advanced cancers. Study-wide points: Clones of CD4+ and CD8+ blood T cells grew by week 6 at doses of 0.1 to 3.0 mg/kg.

The CDR3 sequence is 10 residues long. Trimming removed 5 bases at V and 4 bases at J, with 2 bases between. CDR1 and CDR2 (germline): MDHEN, SYDVKM. Method: immunoSEQ multiplex PCR; TCRdb's copy keeps in-frame clones and lacks some. The table includes 68,000 or so clones, approximately 88% detected once. Concerning this clone: Its antigen is unknown.

The sample consisted of CD4+ or CD8+ T cells sorted from blood, taken in a trial of the OX40 agonist ivuxolimab. The clonotype originates from an adult with an advanced solid tumor such as melanoma, head and neck, liver or kidney cancer. The chain links TRBV28 to TRBJ1-2, with unresolved D. CDR3 sequence (DNA): TGTGCCAGCAGTGGCTATGGCTACACCTTC. This translates into CASSGYGYTF.